Presented here are 28 T cell receptor beta chains from one specimen sequenced in a study of human T cells and chemical hapten exposure (dated by TCRdb to about 2021). The label giving this sample's time point can be read as: patch test 3, about 24 weeks after DPC sensitization. The sample's treatment or condition label, in plain terms: therapeutic diphenylcyclopropenone sensitization with weekly scalp DPC. The receptor library was made with RACE. Instrument on record: NextSeq 500. The public reads were reanalyzed by TCRdb: fastp trimming at Q25, MiXCR alignment, in-frame beta chains only. Entries are consolidated by CDR3 protein sequence, retaining the most common genes and DNA. The table for this sample lists roughly 90,000 distinct CDR3 sequences; 11% of them were counted only once. In total, the top ten clones hold about 1% of the sample. Sample: whole blood, taken in connection with sensitization to the hapten diphenylcyclopropenone (DPC). The receptor set was obtained from a young woman with alopecia areata. Some clones in this sample may be carry-over from other donors' samples.

This clonotype was seen ten or more times. The V gene is TRBV29-1, the J gene TRBJ2-3, with 11 bases fitting TRBD1. Trimming at V came to 6 bases and at J to 3 bases, leaving 5 bases not matched to a gene. CDR3 size: 14 residues. Per the germline V gene, CDR1 is SQVTM and CDR2 is ANQGSEA. In nucleotides, the CDR3 is TGCAGCGTGGCATGGGACAGGGGGACAGATACGCAGTATTTT. It is translated as CSVAWDRGTDTQYF.

This clonotype was observed at least ten times. This chain uses TRBV5-1 with TRBJ2-3, with D perhaps TRBD1 (6 bases). V shed 4 bases and J shed 4 bases, with 16 bases lying between them. The CDR3 has 15 residues. Germline CDR1 is SGHRS and CDR2 is YFSETQ. CDR3 in DNA: TGCGCCAGCAGCCGACAGGTGGCCGTCCCAGATACGCAGTATTTT. Its translation is CASSRQVAVPDTQYF.

The table lists this clonotype with many counts. The chain has TRBV11-2 and TRBJ2-2; 9 nucleotides line up with TRBD2. Trimming cost V 11 bases and J 6 bases; bases outside gene matches: 10. CDR1 is SGHAT, CDR2 FQNNGV, per germline. The CDR3 length is 14 residues. In nucleotides, the CDR3 is TGTGCCTCGCACTCGGTAGCGGGGGCCGGGGAGCTGTTTTTT. Protein: CASHSVAGAGELFF.

This clonotype was observed a few times. The chain couples TRBV29-1 to TRBJ1-4, with D hard to call. V shed 4 bases and J shed 0 bases, with 9 bases lying between them. There are 14 residues in the CDR3. The germline gives CDR1 SQVTM, CDR2 ANQGSEA. CDR3 DNA sequence: TGCAGCGTTGCGGGCCGTGCAACTAATGAAAAACTGTTTTTT. It translates to CSVAGRATNEKLFF.

This clonotype was counted a few times. The rearrangement links TRBV7-9 to TRBJ2-1; 12 nucleotides match TRBD2. Losses at the gene ends were 3 bases for V and 9 bases for J; bases not matched to a gene: 6. This CDR3 region has 15 residues. Germline V gene data show CDR1 as SEHNR and CDR2 as FQNEAQ (reference sequence). The CDR3 coding sequence is TGTGCCAGCAGCTTTCTGACTAGCGGGAGTGCTGAGCAGTTCTTC. Protein product: CASSFLTSGSAEQFF.

The chain joins TRBV29-1 to TRBJ2-6; D gene unclear. Deletions cut 5 bases from V and 0 bases from J, with 11 bases between. This CDR3 region has 15 residues. The germline CDR1 and CDR2 sequences are SQVTM and ANQGSEA. CDR3 DNA sequence: TGCAGCGTTCCTCAGCGAAACTCTGGGGCCAACGTCCTGACTTTC. Encoded protein: CSVPQRNSGANVLTF.

The CDR3 nucleotides read TGTGCCAGCAGGCCTTGGAAGGACAATGAGCAGTTCTTC. Protein product: CASRPWKDNEQFF. The V gene is TRBV6-2 or TRBV6-3, the J gene TRBJ2-1; D call uncertain. With 6 bases removed from V and 5 bases from J, the gap between germline ends came to 11 bases. CDR3 length: 13 amino acids. Germline V gene data show CDR1 as MNHEY and CDR2 as SVGEGT.

This clonotype was counted many times. The chain has TRBV29-1 and TRBJ1-1, with D possibly being TRBD1 (5 bases). Germline assignment: CDR1 SQVTM and CDR2 ANQGSEA. The V gene lost 4 bases and the J gene lost 0 bases, with 6 bases spanning the gap. CDR3 length: 12 amino acids. The chain's CDR3 is CSVAGLNTEAFF. The CDR3 region has the DNA TGCAGCGTTGCAGGGTTGAACACTGAAGCTTTCTTT.

This clonotype was seen ten or more times. The CDR3 protein is CASSLGTEETQYF. DNA of the CDR3: TGCGCCAGCAGCCTAGGGACAGAAGAGACCCAGTACTTC. The V and J genes are TRBV5-1 and TRBJ2-5, with 7 nucleotides matching TRBD1. V lost 4 bases and J lost 3; bases outside the gene matches: 3. The CDR3 extends over 13 amino acids. In germline, CDR1 is SGHRS, CDR2 YFSETQ. The variable domain in full, completed from reference TRBV5-1 and TRBJ2-5, reads KAGVTQTPRYLIKTRGQQVTLSCSPISGHRSVSWYQQTPGQGLQFLFEYFSETQRNKGNFPGRFSGRQFSNSRSEMNVSTLELGDSALYLCASSLGTEETQYFGPGTRLLVL.

This clonotype was observed at least ten times. The V gene is TRBV7-9, the J gene TRBJ1-1; perhaps TRBD1 as D (5 bases). The germline gives CDR1 SEHNR, CDR2 FQNEAQ (reference sequence). Between the trimmed V and J ends, which lost 6 bases and 1 base, there was a span of 18 bases. CDR3 size: 16 residues. CDR3: CASRLGPAEKNTEAFF. As DNA, the CDR3 is TGTGCCAGCAGACTGGGACCGGCCGAAAAGAACACTGAAGCTTTCTTT.

The chain is built from TRBV18 and TRBJ2-2; D may be TRBD2 (6 bases). The CDR3 is 19 residues long. Per the germline V gene, CDR1 is KGHSH and CDR2 is LQKENI. With 5 bases removed from V and 3 bases from J, the gap between germline ends came to 25 bases. CDR3 sequence (DNA): TGTGCCAGCTCAACAAAAAAAGGCCTAGGATCGGGGGACACCGGGGAGCTGTTTTTT. It codes for CASSTKKGLGSGDTGELFF.

This clonotype was detected ten times or more. The V call is TRBV27, the J call TRBJ2-1; 7 bases match TRBD2. The V segment lost 2 bases and the J segment 12 bases; nucleotides outside the gene matches: 4. This CDR3 is 12 amino acids long. CDR1 and CDR2 from the germline V gene are MNHEY and SMNVEV (reference sequence). The CDR3 loop is CASSLGGSGQFF. CDR3 DNA sequence: TGTGCCAGCAGTTTAGGCGGGAGCGGGCAGTTCTTC.

This chain links TRBV7-2 with TRBJ2-1, with 8 bases identical to TRBD1. Looked up from germline, CDR1 is SGHTA and CDR2 is FQGNSA. V trimming: 5 bases; J trimming: 9 bases; junction bases outside the gene matches: 6. The CDR3 is 13 amino acids. The CDR3 DNA reads as TGTGCCAGCAGCCCGGACAGGGCGAGTGAGCAGTTCTTC. Translation: CASSPDRASEQFF. The full variable domain, completed using reference TRBV7-2 and TRBJ2-1, is GAGVSQSPSNKVTEKGKDVELRCDPISGHTALYWYRQSLGQGLEFLIYFQGNSAPDKSGLPSDRFSAERTGGSVSTLTIQRTQQEDSAVYLCASSPDRASEQFFGPGTRLTVL.

V gene TRBV15 combines with J gene TRBJ1-5, with unresolved D. V gave up 0 bases and J gave up 7 bases, with 7 bases separating them. This CDR3 is 13 amino acids long. Looked up from germline, CDR1 is LNHNV and CDR2 is YYDKDF (reference sequence). The CDR3 sequence is CATSRDREQPQHF. Written as DNA, the CDR3 is TGTGCCACCAGCAGAGATCGGGAGCAGCCCCAGCATTTT.

This clonotype was picked up many times. The chain combines TRBV5-4 with TRBJ1-2; possibly TRBD1 for D (6 bases). This CDR3 region has 14 residues. V was cut by 0 bases and J by 6 bases, with 12 bases left in between. Germline V gene sequence: CDR1 SGHNT, CDR2 YYREEE (reference sequence). CDR3: CASSLGGANDGYTF. In DNA form, the CDR3 reads TGTGCCAGCAGCTTGGGGGGGGCGAATGATGGCTACACCTTC.

This clonotype showed up many times. The V and J genes are TRBV6-5 and TRBJ2-5; a weak D match, TRBD1 (6 bases). The CDR3 contains 13 residues. The germline V gene encodes CDR1 MNHEY and CDR2 SVGAGI. V was cut by 4 bases and J by 3 bases, with 9 bases left in between. CDR3 loop: CASSSQGKETQYF. CDR3 nucleotides: TGTGCCAGCAGTTCGCAGGGGAAAGAGACCCAGTACTTC.

V gene TRBV5-1 combines with J gene TRBJ1-1, with 7 bases aligning to TRBD1. CDR1 is SGHRS and CDR2 is YFSETQ in the germline V gene. With 6 bases clipped from V and 3 bases from J, the junction kept 8 bases outside the gene matches. CDR3 length: 14 amino acids. For the CDR3, the DNA is TGCGCCAGCACCTTCAGGGGGGTAGACACTGAAGCTTTCTTT. Translating it yields CASTFRGVDTEAFF. The whole variable domain, remainder taken from reference TRBV5-1 and TRBJ1-1, is KAGVTQTPRYLIKTRGQQVTLSCSPISGHRSVSWYQQTPGQGLQFLFEYFSETQRNKGNFPGRFSGRQFSNSRSEMNVSTLELGDSALYLCASTFRGVDTEAFFGQGTRLTVV.

This clonotype was observed many times. The V and J genes are TRBV9 and TRBJ2-7; 7 bases line up with TRBD2. The V gene end was trimmed by 0 bases and the J gene end by 2 bases; junction bases not matched to a gene: 2. The length of the CDR3 is 14 residues. The germline CDR1 and CDR2 sequences are SGDLS and YYNGEE. Here the CDR3 DNA reads TGTGCCAGCAGCGTAGATGCGGGGGCCTACGAGCAGTACTTC. It yields the protein CASSVDAGAYEQYF.

Ten or more counts support this clonotype. The chain is built from TRBV12-3 or TRBV12-4 and TRBJ2-7, with D unresolved. The CDR3 runs 13 residues. The ends were cut back, 6 bases at V and 1 base at J, with 10 bases in the middle. The CDR3 protein is CASRVDTSYEQYF. The CDR3 nucleotides read TGTGCCAGCAGGGTTGACACTTCCTACGAGCAGTACTTC.

The chain carries TRBV29-1 and TRBJ1-1; D remains unclear. V dropped 7 bases and J dropped 7 bases, with 13 bases sitting between them. Germline V gene lookup returns CDR1 SQVTM and CDR2 ANQGSEA. The CDR3 has 11 residues. The CDR3 coding sequence is TGCAGCGCCCTTACGGCGATTGAAGCTTTCTTT. Amino acids: CSALTAIEAFF. Using reference TRBV29-1 and TRBJ1-1 for the parts outside the CDR3, the full variable domain is SAVISQKPSRDICQRGTSLTIQCQVDSQVTMMFWYRQQPGQSLTLIATANQGSEATYESGFVIDKFPISRPNLTFSTLTVSNMSPEDSSIYLCSALTAIEAFFGQGTRLTVV.

The sample holds many counts of this clonotype. V and J are TRBV11-2 and TRBJ2-7; the match to TRBD1 covers 8 bases. Germline CDR1 reads SGHAT; CDR2 reads FQNNGV. V was clipped by 1 base and J by 7 bases; unmatched bases: 9. The CDR3 sequence is 15 residues long. The CDR3 nucleotides are TGTGCCAGCAGCTTAGGTCCTGGACAGGGCAGGGAGCAGTACGTC. It yields the protein CASSLGPGQGREQYV.

This clonotype occurred many times. The CDR3 nucleotides read TGTGCCAGCAGCTTGTTTCGAGGAAGCTTCTTGTCGAATCAGCCCCAGCATTTT. It specifies CASSLFRGSFLSNQPQHF. The rearrangement uses TRBV5-6 and TRBJ1-5; D ambiguous. This CDR3 has 18 amino acids. The V gene lost 1 base and the J gene lost 4 bases, with 21 bases spanning the gap. The germline gives CDR1 SGHDT, CDR2 YYEEEE. Using reference TRBV5-6 and TRBJ1-5 for the parts outside the CDR3, the full variable domain is DAGVTQSPTHLIKTRGQQVTLRCSPKSGHDTVSWYQQALGQGPQFIFQYYEEEERQRGNFPDRFSGHQFPNYSSELNVNALLLGDSALYLCASSLFRGSFLSNQPQHFGDGTRLSIL.

The sample holds a few counts of this clonotype. This chain connects TRBV29-1 to TRBJ2-2; 7 positions agree with TRBD2. The CDR3 runs 15 residues. V shed 7 bases, J shed 5 bases, and the junction held 13 bases outside the gene matches. Germline assignment: CDR1 SQVTM and CDR2 ANQGSEA. CDR3 nucleotides: TGCAGCGCCAGAAAGGCGGGGGTTACAACCGGGGAGCTGTTTTTT. Encoded protein: CSARKAGVTTGELFF.

The table lists this clonotype with a few counts. In nucleotides, the CDR3 is TGCGCCAGCAGCGAGGGAGAGAATTCACCCCTCCACTTT. Translated, it gives CASSEGENSPLHF. The chain has TRBV5-1 and TRBJ1-6; D remains ambiguous. Trimming took 4 bases from V and 7 from J, leaving 9 bases between them. CDR1 is SGHRS, CDR2 YFSETQ, per germline. This CDR3 is 13 amino acids long.

This clonotype was counted at least ten times. This rearrangement joins TRBV20-1 to TRBJ2-3; unclear D gene. Germline-derived CDR1 and CDR2 are DFQATT and SNEGSKA (reference sequence). This CDR3 comprises 15 residues. V dropped 5 bases and J dropped 1 base, with 16 bases sitting between them. The CDR3 is CSAQARSRGTDTQYF. In DNA, the CDR3 is TGCAGTGCTCAGGCCCGGTCCCGGGGCACAGATACGCAGTATTTT.

This clonotype has a handful of counts. The rearrangement joins TRBV5-8 to TRBJ1-5; TRBD1 might be the D (6 bases). V dropped 1 base and J dropped 3 bases, with 14 bases sitting between them. Germline CDR1 is SGHTS and CDR2 is YDEGEE. This CDR3 spans 16 amino acids. As DNA, the CDR3 is TGTGCCAGCAGCTTGACAGGTGGGGGACACAATCAGCCCCAGCATTTT. Translating gives CASSLTGGGHNQPQHF.

This clonotype has a handful of counts. The chain uses TRBV6-1 and TRBJ1-2; D is unresolved. V lost 4 bases and J 0 bases, leaving 9 bases between the germline ends. This CDR3 has 14 residues. CDR1 is MNHNS and CDR2 is SASEGT in the germline V gene. The CDR3 sequence: CASSAAGTNYGYTF. In DNA, the CDR3 is TGTGCCAGCAGTGCAGCTGGAACTAACTATGGCTACACCTTC.

In its sample, this clonotype was seen many times. The chain combines TRBV3-1 with TRBJ2-7, with TRBD1 matching over 9 bases. The germline V gene encodes CDR1 LGHDT and CDR2 YNNKEL (reference sequence). V lost 4 bases and J lost 3; bases outside the gene matches: 4. There are 14 residues in the CDR3. CDR3 residues: CASSLGQGRYEQYF. CDR3 bases: TGTGCCAGCAGCCTGGGACAGGGCCGCTACGAGCAGTACTTC.